The T cell receptor beta chain described here comes from a study of blood T cell repertoires in COVID-19. Method: immunoSEQ multiplex PCR; TCRdb's copy keeps in-frame clones and lacks some. The sample carries about 91,000 clones, around 72% recorded once. This clonotype was obtained from a man between 65 and 85 years old with acute or convalescent COVID-19. The sample was peripheral blood.

This chain's CDR3 is CAISDLTSGVIYEQYF. DNA of the CDR3: TGTGCCATCAGTGATCTCACTAGCGGAGTAATCTACGAGCAGTACTTC. The chain joins TRBV10-3 to TRBJ2-7; 8 bases align to TRBD2. Germline V gene lookup returns CDR1 ENHRY and CDR2 SYGVKD. The CDR3 length is 16 residues. V gave up 3 bases and J gave up 3 bases; unmatched junction bases: 10.